Below are 8 T cell receptor beta chains sequenced from a single sample in a study of blood T cell repertoires in COVID-19. Assay: immunoSEQ multiplex PCR; the TCRdb copy retains only in-frame clones and omits some. The table shows more than 200,000 clones, with 75% to 95% occurring only once. The sample consisted of PBMCs or T cells enriched from blood (not recorded which). The receptors were sampled from a woman between 18 and 29 years old who had recovered from COVID-19.

The J gene is TRBJ1-2, the V gene TRBV29-1; 7 nucleotides match TRBD1. The germline V gene encodes CDR1 SQVTM and CDR2 ANQGSEA. J gave up 2 bases and V 7 bases, and 13 bases lay outside the gene matches. The CDR3 runs 15 residues. CDR3 coding DNA: TGCAGCGGATCCTCCGGACAGGCCACGAACTATGGCTACACCTTC. It codes for CSGSSGQATNYGYTF.

The V call is TRBV6-1, the J call TRBJ2-3; 10 nucleotides agree with TRBD2. The CDR3 length is 15 residues. The V and J ends lost 0 bases and 4 bases, in that order; junction bases with no gene match: 1. Germline V lookup: CDR1 MNHNS, CDR2 SASEGT. CDR3 residues: CASSEAAGGPDTQYF. The DNA of the CDR3 is TGTGCCAGCAGTGAAGCAGCGGGAGGGCCAGATACGCAGTATTTT.

The V gene is TRBV7-8, the J gene TRBJ1-4, with 9 bases aligning to TRBD1. The CDR3 consists of 17 residues. Germline CDR1 and CDR2: SGHVS and FQNEAQ. The V gene end was trimmed by 5 bases and the J gene end by 7 bases; junction bases not matched to a gene: 14. The CDR3 sequence: CASSLDRDRVRGEKLFF. CDR3 nucleotides: TGTGCCAGCAGCCTAGACCGGGACAGGGTCCGGGGTGAAAAACTGTTTTTT.

The rearrangement joins TRBV18 to TRBJ2-1; no firm D call. Germline assignment: CDR1 KGHSH and CDR2 LQKENI. The CDR3 contains 15 residues. V was pared by 6 bases and J by 2 bases, with 14 bases between. The CDR3 sequence is CASSVVGDTYNEQFF. CDR3 bases: TGTGCCAGCTCTGTTGTGGGTGACACCTACAATGAGCAGTTCTTC.

V and J are TRBV28 and TRBJ2-5; 11 bases are shared with TRBD2. J was trimmed by 4 bases and V by 6 bases; bases with no gene match: 10. Germline loops: CDR1 MDHEN, CDR2 SYDVKM. The CDR3 length is 16 residues. As DNA, the CDR3 is TGTGCCAGCAGACTAGCGGGAGTATTCGGGGGAGAGACCCAGTACTTC. This translates into CASRLAGVFGGETQYF.

The chain couples TRBV5-1 to TRBJ2-7; D is uncertain. Deletions cut 1 base from V and 0 bases from J, with 11 bases between. Germline CDR1 is SGHRS and CDR2 is YFSETQ. The CDR3 has 15 residues. CDR3 nucleotides: TGCGCCAGCAGCTTGAACCCCCGGGTCTCCTACGAGCAGTACTTC. Amino acid sequence: CASSLNPRVSYEQYF.

The chain couples TRBV10-3 to TRBJ2-3, with 7 bases identical to TRBD2. CDR1 is ENHRY, CDR2 SYGVKD, per germline. This CDR3 has 13 amino acids. With 10 bases clipped from V and 6 bases from J, the junction kept 10 bases outside the gene matches. CDR3 loop: CASLAAGRDTQYF. DNA for the CDR3: TGTGCCAGCCTAGCGGCTGGACGTGATACGCAGTATTTT.

CDR3 nucleotides: TGTGCCACCAGTGGGAGTCCACAAGAGACCCAGTACTTC. It encodes CATSGSPQETQYF. V is TRBV24-1 and J is TRBJ2-5; D is ambiguous. The CDR3 is made up of 13 amino acids. V dropped 5 bases and J dropped 2 bases, with 8 bases sitting between them. Per the germline V gene, CDR1 is KGHDR and CDR2 is SFDVKD.